The present T cell receptor beta chain was sequenced within a study of T cells in Graves' hyperthyroidism and ophthalmopathy. Study-wide findings and caveats: Also found in blood were most expanded thyroid clonotypes above 0.001. A 13 V-J model separated ophthalmopathy from stable hyperthyroidism.

Patients were excluded for uncontrolled infection, other autoimmune disease, pregnancy or lactation. Each 10 ml fresh peripheral blood draw supplied the PBMCs. The CDR3 regions of TCR beta were amplified from RNA transcripts. The TCR CDR3 first-round RT-PCR relied on the HTBI primer set. TCRdb passed the multiplex PCR reads through MiXCR, listing each CDR3 protein once. The data contain about 300,000 distinct CDR3 sequences, approximately 19% of them seen just once; the ten biggest clones take up less than 40%. Germline V gives CDR1 SGHKS, CDR2 YYEKEE (reference sequence). With 4 bases removed from V and 4 bases from J, the gap between germline ends came to 11 bases. The CDR3 is 14 amino acids. Many counts were recorded for this clonotype. The antigen is undetermined.

V usage is TRBV5-5 and J usage is TRBJ1-4, with D unclear. The sample comprised blood. The clonotype originates from a man in his fifties or sixties with Graves' ophthalmopathy. The chain's CDR3 is CASSGGRSNEKLFF. The DNA for the CDR3 is TGTGCCAGCAGCGGAGGGCGGAGTAATGAAAAACTGTTTTTT.